One sample yielded the 7 T cell receptor beta chains listed below, sequenced in a study of vaccination and CD4 T cells after COVID-19. MiXCR, run by TCRdb on the PCR reads, gives a single entry per CDR3 protein. The repertoire holds 20,000 to 25,000 distinct CDR3 sequences, with about 58% as singletons. Sequencing used CD4+ T cells from blood, obtained before SARS-CoV-2 vaccination. The receptor set was obtained from a human donor who had recovered from COVID-19.

This sequence joins TRBV12-3 or TRBV12-4 and TRBJ2-1; no clear D. V lost 2 bases, J lost 9 bases, and 5 bases lay in between. The CDR3 covers 11 residues. The CDR3 region is CASSLRGEQFF. As DNA, the CDR3 is TGTGCCAGCAGTTTACGCGGTGAGCAGTTCTTC.

The rearrangement links TRBV20-1 to TRBJ2-7; D ambiguous. Deletions cut 1 base from V and 2 bases from J, with 6 bases between. The CDR3 runs to 12 residues. Germline lookup yields CDR1 DFQATT and CDR2 SNEGSKA (reference sequence). The CDR3 protein is CSARGSAYEQYF. CDR3 coding DNA: TGCAGTGCTAGAGGATCGGCCTACGAGCAGTACTTC.

The chain is built from TRBV20-1 and TRBJ2-7; D call uncertain. CDR1 DFQATT and CDR2 SNEGSKA come from the germline V gene (reference sequence). Trimming took off 3 bases at V and 4 bases at J, with 10 bases between the two ends. The CDR3 is 12 residues long. The CDR3 DNA reads as TGCAGTGCTAGGGCAGGCGGTTACGAGCAGTACTTC. As protein: CSARAGGYEQYF.

This clonotype has just a few counts. The V and J genes are TRBV28 and TRBJ1-1, with D tentatively TRBD1 (5 bases). V lost 7 bases to trimming and J lost 3 bases, with 15 bases between them. CDR1 MDHEN and CDR2 SYDVKM come from the germline V gene. This CDR3 region has 14 residues. CDR3 protein: CASIPPRVDTEAFF. CDR3 DNA: TGTGCCAGCATCCCTCCCAGGGTTGACACTGAAGCTTTCTTT.

Only one count was recorded for this clonotype. The rearrangement uses TRBV20-1 and TRBJ2-3; 8 bases align to TRBD2. With V trimmed by 1 base and J by 1 base, 4 bases remained unmatched. CDR3 length equals 15 residues. The germline V gene has CDR1 DFQATT and CDR2 SNEGSKA (reference sequence). The CDR3 sequence: CSARGWREGTDTQYF. In nucleotides, the CDR3 is TGCAGTGCTAGAGGTTGGCGGGAGGGCACAGATACGCAGTATTTT.

The chain recombines TRBV6-1 with TRBJ2-2; weak D call: TRBD2 (5 bases). Germline V gene lookup returns CDR1 MNHNS and CDR2 SASEGT. This CDR3 has 13 amino acids. Trimming pared 9 bases from V and 1 base from J, leaving 9 bases between. This chain's CDR3 is CASPGENTGELFF. CDR3 in DNA: TGTGCCAGTCCCGGGGAGAACACCGGGGAGCTGTTTTTT.

This clonotype was seen more than once but under ten times. The J gene is TRBJ1-6, the V gene TRBV7-8, with no clear D. Trimming took off 1 base at V and 7 bases at J, with 14 bases between the two ends. The CDR3 has 16 residues. CDR1 is SGHVS and CDR2 is FQNEAQ in the germline V gene. CDR3 sequence reads: CASSLVLQTFNSPLHF. CDR3 sequence (DNA): TGTGCCAGCAGCTTAGTTTTACAGACCTTCAATTCACCCCTCCACTTT.